This T cell receptor beta chain was found in a study of shared clonotypes between healthy human individuals. The study's findings and limits: Sampling covered blood only; tissue repertoires likely differ.

Measured with immunoSEQ multiplex PCR; TCRdb has only the in-frame clones, and not every one. Altogether fewer than 2.5 million clones are present, 80% to 95% being singletons, with the ten largest covering approximately 0.35%. Researchers partitioned CD4+ cells into CD45RA+ naive and CD45RA-negative memory subsets. Worth noting for this clone: Its target is unknown.

This receptor was taken from a young man in good health. Some clones in this sample may be carry-over from other donors' samples. Input material: naive CD4+ T cells from PBMCs. Subset given: CD45RA+ positively selected.

This CDR3 reads CASSLVGSGVLTDTQYF. CDR3 sequence (DNA): TGTGCCAGCAGCTTAGTGGGGAGCGGGGTCCTCACAGATACGCAGTATTTT. This chain connects TRBV11-2 to TRBJ2-3; 7 bases align to TRBD2. The trim removed 1 base at V and 2 bases at J, leaving 9 bases unmatched. This CDR3 region has 17 residues. Germline V gene lookup returns CDR1 SGHAT and CDR2 FQNNGV.